This T cell receptor (beta chain) was captured by sequencing in a study of blood T cell repertoires in COVID-19. About the research overall: PBMCs, B-cell-depleted T cells, or T cells provided the cDNA or gDNA that made up the material.

In the source study's methods: For nucleated cells, counts were estimated from reference gene primer amplification. Repertoires were generated with immunoSEQ multiplex PCR, while TCRdb's copy carries only in-frame clones and drops some. That table gives V, J and clone size, and the DNA gave D and trimming. In the table there are fewer than 300,000 clones, approximately 83% of which are singletons. This CDR3 comprises 18 residues. The germline CDR1 and CDR2 sequences are MNHNS and SASEGT. V lost 4 bases and J lost 0; bases outside the gene matches: 13. The material sequenced was peripheral blood. The chain couples TRBV6-1 to TRBJ2-3, with 7 bases lining up with TRBD1. This clonotype originated in a woman between 45 and 60 years old who had recovered from COVID-19. The CDR3, as DNA: TGTGCCAGCAGTGCCCCACCGGGACAGCAACCTAGCACAGATACGCAGTATTTT. Its protein product is CASSAPPGQQPSTDTQYF.